The clone carrying this TCR beta chain was picked up a small number of times. Sequenced by immunoSEQ multiplex PCR; TCRdb stores in-frame clones only, minus some. The repertoire has approximately 140,000 clones, around 85% of them found once; the top ten carry roughly 2.9%. This entry is derived from a study of blood T cell repertoires in COVID-19. Overall study: Specimens from acute and convalescent COVID-19 originated in the United States, Italy and Spain.

Sequencing used peripheral blood. The receptor's source is a middle-aged woman with active or convalescent COVID-19.

This CDR3 reads CASSPGTDNSPLHF. DNA of the CDR3: TGTGCCAGCAGCCCTGGTACAGATAATTCACCCCTCCACTTT. This rearrangement joins TRBV7-9 to TRBJ1-6; D is uncertain. Germline assignment: CDR1 SEHNR and CDR2 FQNEAQ (reference sequence). This CDR3 has 14 amino acids. V was cut by 5 bases and J by 5 bases, with 10 bases left in between.